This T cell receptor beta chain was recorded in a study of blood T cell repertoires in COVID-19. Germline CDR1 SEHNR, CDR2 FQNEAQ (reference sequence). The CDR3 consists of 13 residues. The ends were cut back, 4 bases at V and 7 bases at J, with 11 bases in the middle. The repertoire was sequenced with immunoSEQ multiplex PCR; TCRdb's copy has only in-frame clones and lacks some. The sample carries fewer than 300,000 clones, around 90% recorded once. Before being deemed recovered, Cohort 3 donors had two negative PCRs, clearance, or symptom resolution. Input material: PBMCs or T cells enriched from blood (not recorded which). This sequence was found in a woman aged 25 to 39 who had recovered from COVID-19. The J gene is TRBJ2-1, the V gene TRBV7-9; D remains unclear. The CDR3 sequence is CASSYTDGNEQFF. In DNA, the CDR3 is TGTGCCAGCAGCTACACCGACGGGAATGAGCAGTTCTTC.